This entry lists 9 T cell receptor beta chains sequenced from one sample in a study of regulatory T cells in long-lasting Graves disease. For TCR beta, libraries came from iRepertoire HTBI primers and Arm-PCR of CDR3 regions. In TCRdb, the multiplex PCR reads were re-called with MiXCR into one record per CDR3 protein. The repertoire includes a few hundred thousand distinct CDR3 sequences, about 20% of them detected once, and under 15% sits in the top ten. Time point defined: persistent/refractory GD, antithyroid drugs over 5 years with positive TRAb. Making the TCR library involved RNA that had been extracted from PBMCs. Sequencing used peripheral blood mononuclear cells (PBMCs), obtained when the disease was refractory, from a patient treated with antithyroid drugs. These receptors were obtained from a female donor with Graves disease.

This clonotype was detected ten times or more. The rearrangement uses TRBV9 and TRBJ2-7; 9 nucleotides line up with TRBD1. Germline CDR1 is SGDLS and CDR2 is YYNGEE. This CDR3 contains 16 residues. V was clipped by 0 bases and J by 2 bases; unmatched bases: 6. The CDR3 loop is CASSVGGTGNAYEQYF. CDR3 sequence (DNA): TGTGCCAGCAGCGTAGGAGGGACAGGGAACGCCTACGAGCAGTACTTC.

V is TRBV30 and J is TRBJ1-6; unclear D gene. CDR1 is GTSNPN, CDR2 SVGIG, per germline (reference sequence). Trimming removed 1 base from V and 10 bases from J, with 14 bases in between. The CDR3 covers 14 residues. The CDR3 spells CAWSGGIFHSPLHF. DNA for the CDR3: TGTGCCTGGAGTGGAGGGATTTTCCACTCACCCCTCCACTTT.

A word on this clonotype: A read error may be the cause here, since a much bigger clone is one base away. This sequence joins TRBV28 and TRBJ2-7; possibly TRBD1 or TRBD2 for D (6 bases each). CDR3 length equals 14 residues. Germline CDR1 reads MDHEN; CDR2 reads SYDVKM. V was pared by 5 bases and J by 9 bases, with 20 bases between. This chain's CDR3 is CASSPSQGSRGQYF. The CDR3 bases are TGTGCCAGCAGTCCCTCACAGGGATCGCGGGGGCAGTACTTC.

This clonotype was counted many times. CDR3 bases: TGTGCCAGCAGTTTAGGGGCGGGCAGGCTTGAAGCTTTCTTT. Residues: CASSLGAGRLEAFF. The V gene is TRBV12-3 or TRBV12-4, the J gene TRBJ1-1; D gene ambiguous. V lost 1 base, J lost 7 bases, and 13 bases lay in between. The CDR3 extends over 14 amino acids.

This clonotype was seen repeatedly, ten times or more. The CDR3 loop is CASSELPYEQYF. CDR3 coding DNA: TGTGCCAGCAGTGAGTTACCCTACGAGCAGTACTTC. This chain uses TRBV28 with TRBJ2-7; D not certain. This CDR3 is built from 12 residues. Trimming took 5 bases from V and 2 from J, leaving 7 bases between them. CDR1 is MDHEN, CDR2 SYDVKM, per germline. The complete variable domain, with remaining parts taken from reference TRBV28 and TRBJ2-7, reads DVKVTQSSRYLVKRTGEKVFLECVQDMDHENMFWYRQDPGLGLRLIYFSYDVKMKEKGDIPEGYSVSREKKERFSLILESASTNQTSMYLCASSELPYEQYFGPGTRLTVT.

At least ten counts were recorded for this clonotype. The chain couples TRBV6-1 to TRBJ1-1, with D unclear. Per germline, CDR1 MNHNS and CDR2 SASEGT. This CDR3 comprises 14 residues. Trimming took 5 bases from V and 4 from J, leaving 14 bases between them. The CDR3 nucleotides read TGTGCCAGCAGTCAAAATTTAGGCGGCACTGAAGCTTTCTTT. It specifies CASSQNLGGTEAFF.

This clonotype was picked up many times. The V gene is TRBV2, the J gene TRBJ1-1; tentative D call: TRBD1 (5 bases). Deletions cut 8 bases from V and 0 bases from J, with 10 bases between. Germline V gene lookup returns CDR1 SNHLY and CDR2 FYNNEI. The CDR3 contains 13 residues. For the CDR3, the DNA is TGTGCCAGCCGGGGGGACCTGAACACTGAAGCTTTCTTT. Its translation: CASRGDLNTEAFF.

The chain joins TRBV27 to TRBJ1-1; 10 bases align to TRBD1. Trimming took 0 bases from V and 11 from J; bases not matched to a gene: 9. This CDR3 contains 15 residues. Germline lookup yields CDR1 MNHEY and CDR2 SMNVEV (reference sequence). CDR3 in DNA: TGTGCCAGCAGTTTATCGACAGGGGGCACCCGGCTGGCTTTCTTT. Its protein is CASSLSTGGTRLAFF.

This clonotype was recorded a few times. The CDR3 DNA follows: TGTGCCAGCAGTTTAGCATGGGGGGGGGGTCCTCTCTCTACTGAAGCTTTCTTT. Amino acid sequence: CASSLAWGGGPLSTEAFF. The rearrangement joins TRBV12-3 or TRBV12-4 to TRBJ1-1, with D possibly being TRBD1 (5 bases). V lost 0 bases and J 5 bases, leaving 22 bases between the germline ends. The length of the CDR3 is 18 residues.